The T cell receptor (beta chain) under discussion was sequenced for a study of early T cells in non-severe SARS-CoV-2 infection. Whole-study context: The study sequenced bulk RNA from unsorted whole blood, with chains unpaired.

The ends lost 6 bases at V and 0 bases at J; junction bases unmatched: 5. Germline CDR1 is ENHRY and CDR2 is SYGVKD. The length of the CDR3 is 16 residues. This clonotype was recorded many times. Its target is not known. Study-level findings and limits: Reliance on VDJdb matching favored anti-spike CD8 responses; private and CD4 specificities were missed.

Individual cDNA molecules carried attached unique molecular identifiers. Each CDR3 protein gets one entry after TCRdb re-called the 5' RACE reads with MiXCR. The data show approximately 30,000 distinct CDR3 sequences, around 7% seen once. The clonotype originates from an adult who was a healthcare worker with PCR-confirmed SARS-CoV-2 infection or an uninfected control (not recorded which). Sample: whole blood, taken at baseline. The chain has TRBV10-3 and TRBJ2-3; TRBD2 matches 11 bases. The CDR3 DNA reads TGTGCCATCAGCCAACGGACTAGCGGGAGCACAGATACGCAGTATTTT. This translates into CAISQRTSGSTDTQYF.